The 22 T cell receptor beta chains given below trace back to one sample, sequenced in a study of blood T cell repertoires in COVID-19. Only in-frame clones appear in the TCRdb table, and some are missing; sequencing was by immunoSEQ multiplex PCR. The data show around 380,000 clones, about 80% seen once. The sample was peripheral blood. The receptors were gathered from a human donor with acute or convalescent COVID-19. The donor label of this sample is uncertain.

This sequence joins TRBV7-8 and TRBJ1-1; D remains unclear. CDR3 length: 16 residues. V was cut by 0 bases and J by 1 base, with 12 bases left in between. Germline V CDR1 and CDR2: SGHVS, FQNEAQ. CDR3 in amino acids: CASSLAPERSNTEAFF. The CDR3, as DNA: TGTGCCAGCAGCTTAGCACCGGAGAGGTCGAACACTGAAGCTTTCTTT. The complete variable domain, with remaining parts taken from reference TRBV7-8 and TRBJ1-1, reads GAGVSQSPRYKVAKRGQDVALRCDPISGHVSLFWYQQALGQGPEFLTYFQNEAQLDKSGLPSDRFFAERPEGSVSTLKIQRTQQEDSAVYLCASSLAPERSNTEAFFGQGTRLTVV.

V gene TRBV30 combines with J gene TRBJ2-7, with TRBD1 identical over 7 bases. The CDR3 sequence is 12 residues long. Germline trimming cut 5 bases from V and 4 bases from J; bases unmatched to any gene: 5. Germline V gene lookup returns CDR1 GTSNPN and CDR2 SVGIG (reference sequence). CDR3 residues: CAWQGDLYEQYF. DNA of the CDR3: TGTGCCTGGCAGGGGGATCTTTACGAGCAGTACTTC.

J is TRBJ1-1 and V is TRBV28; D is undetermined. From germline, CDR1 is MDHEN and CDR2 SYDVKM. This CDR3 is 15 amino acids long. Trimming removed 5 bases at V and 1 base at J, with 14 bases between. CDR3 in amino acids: CASSTPPSGNTEAFF. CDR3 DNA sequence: TGTGCCAGCAGTACCCCTCCCTCGGGGAACACTGAAGCTTTCTTT.

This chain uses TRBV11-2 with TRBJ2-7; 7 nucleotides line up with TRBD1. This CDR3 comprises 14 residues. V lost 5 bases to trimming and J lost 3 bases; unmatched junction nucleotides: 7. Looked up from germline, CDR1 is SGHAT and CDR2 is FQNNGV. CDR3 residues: CASSEGPGGYEQYF. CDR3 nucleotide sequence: TGTGCCAGCAGCGAAGGACCAGGGGGCTACGAGCAGTACTTC.

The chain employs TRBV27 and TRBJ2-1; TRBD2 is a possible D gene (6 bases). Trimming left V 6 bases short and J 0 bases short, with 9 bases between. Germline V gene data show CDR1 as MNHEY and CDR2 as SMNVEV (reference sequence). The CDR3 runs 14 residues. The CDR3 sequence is CASSLAISYNEQFF. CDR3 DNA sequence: TGTGCCAGCAGCCTAGCGATCTCCTACAATGAGCAGTTCTTC.

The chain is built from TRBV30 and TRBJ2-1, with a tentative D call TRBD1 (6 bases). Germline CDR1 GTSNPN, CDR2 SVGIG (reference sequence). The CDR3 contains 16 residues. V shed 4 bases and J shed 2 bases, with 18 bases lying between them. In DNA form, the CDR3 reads TGTGCCTGGAAGGGGGTCGGGGCGCACCCCTACAATGAGCAGTTCTTC. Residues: CAWKGVGAHPYNEQFF.

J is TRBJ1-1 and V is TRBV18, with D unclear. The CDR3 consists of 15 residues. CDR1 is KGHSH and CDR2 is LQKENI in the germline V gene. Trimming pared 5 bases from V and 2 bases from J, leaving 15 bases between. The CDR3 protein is CASSTANGQNTEAFF. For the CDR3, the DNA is TGTGCCAGCTCAACAGCTAACGGTCAAAACACTGAAGCTTTCTTT. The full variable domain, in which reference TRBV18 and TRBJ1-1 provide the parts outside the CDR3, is NAGVMQNPRHLVRRRGQEARLRCSPMKGHSHVYWYRQLPEEGLKFMVYLQKENIIDESGMPKERFSAEFPKEGPSILRIQQVVRGDSAAYFCASSTANGQNTEAFFGQGTRLTVV.

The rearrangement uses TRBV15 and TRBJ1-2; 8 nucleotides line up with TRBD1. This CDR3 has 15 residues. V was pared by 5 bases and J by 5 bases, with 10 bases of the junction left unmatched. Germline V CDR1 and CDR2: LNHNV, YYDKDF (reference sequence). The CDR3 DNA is TGTGCCACCAGCGCGCGGACAGGGTTTTATTATGGCTACACCTTC. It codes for CATSARTGFYYGYTF.

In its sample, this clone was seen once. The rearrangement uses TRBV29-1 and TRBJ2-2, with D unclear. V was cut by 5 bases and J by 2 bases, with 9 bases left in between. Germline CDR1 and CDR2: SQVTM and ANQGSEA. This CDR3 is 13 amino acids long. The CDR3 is CSVSESNTGELFF. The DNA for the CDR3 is TGCAGCGTTTCGGAGTCAAACACCGGGGAGCTGTTTTTT.

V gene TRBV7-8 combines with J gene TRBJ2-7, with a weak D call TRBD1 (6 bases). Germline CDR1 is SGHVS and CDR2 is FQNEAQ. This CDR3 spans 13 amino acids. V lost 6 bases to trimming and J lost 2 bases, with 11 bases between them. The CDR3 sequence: CASSSDRTYEQYF. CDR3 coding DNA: TGTGCCAGCAGTTCCGACAGGACCTACGAGCAGTACTTC.

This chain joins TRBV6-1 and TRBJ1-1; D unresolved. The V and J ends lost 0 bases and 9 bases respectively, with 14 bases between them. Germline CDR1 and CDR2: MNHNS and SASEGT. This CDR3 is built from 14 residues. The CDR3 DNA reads TGTGCCAGCAGTGAAGCGATCCGGTCCCCAAAAGCTTTCTTT. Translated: CASSEAIRSPKAFF.

The CDR3 spells CSAKPGGRNGYTF. The CDR3 nucleotides read TGCAGCGCCAAGCCGGGGGGCCGAAATGGCTACACCTTC. The V and J genes are TRBV29-1 and TRBJ1-2, with D maybe TRBD1 (6 bases). V shed 7 bases and J shed 6 bases, with 18 bases lying between them. The CDR3 consists of 13 residues. Per germline, CDR1 SQVTM and CDR2 ANQGSEA.

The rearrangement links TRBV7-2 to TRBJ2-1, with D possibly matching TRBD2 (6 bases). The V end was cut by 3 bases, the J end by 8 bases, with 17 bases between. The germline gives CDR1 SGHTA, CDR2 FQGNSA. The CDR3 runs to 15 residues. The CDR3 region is CASSFSGTLVDEQFF. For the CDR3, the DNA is TGTGCCAGCAGCTTTTCCGGGACTTTGGTGGATGAGCAGTTCTTC.

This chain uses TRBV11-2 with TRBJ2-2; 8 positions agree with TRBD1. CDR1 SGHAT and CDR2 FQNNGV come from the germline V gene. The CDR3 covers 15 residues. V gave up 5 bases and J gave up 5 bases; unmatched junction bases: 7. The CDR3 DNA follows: TGTGCCAGCAGCGGCGGGACAGGTGGAACCGGGGAGCTGTTTTTT. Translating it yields CASSGGTGGTGELFF.

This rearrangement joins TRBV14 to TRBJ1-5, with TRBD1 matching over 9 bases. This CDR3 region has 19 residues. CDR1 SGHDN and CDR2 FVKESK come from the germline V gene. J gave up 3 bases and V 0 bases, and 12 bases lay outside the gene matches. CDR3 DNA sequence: TGTGCCAGCAGCCAAGAAACAGGGGGCGCGACCAACATCAATCAGCCCCAGCATTTT. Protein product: CASSQETGGATNINQPQHF.

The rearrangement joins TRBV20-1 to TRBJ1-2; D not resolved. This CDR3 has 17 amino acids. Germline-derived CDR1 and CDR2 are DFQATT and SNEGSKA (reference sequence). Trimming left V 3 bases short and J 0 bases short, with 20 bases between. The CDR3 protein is CSASPVAGSNANYGYTF. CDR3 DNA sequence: TGCAGTGCTAGTCCAGTCGCAGGATCAAACGCTAACTATGGCTACACCTTC.

The CDR3 loop reads CASSPRDRGTGEQFF. Here the CDR3 DNA reads TGTGCCAGCAGCCCCCGGGACAGGGGAACGGGTGAGCAGTTCTTC. V usage is TRBV3-1 (or the pseudogene TRBV3-2) and J usage is TRBJ2-1, with 10 bases aligning to TRBD1. CDR1 LGHDT and CDR2 YNNKEL come from the germline V gene (reference sequence). This CDR3 spans 15 amino acids. Trimming removed 4 bases from V and 9 bases from J; junction bases left unmatched: 9.

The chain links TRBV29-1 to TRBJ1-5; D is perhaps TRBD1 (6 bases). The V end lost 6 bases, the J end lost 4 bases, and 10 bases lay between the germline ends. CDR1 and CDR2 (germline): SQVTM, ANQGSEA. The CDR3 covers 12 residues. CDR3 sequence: CSVQQGNQPQHF. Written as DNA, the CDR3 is TGCAGCGTCCAACAGGGAAATCAGCCCCAGCATTTT.

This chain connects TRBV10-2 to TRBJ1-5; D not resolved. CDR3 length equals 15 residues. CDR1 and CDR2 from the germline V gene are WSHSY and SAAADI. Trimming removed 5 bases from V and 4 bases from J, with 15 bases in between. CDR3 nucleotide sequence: TGCGCCAGCAGTCAAAAGACGGGAGTGAATCAGCCCCAGCATTTT. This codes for CASSQKTGVNQPQHF.

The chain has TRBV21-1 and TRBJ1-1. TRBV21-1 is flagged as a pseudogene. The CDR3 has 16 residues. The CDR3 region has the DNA TGTGCCAGCAGCGACCGGCCCTGGAGGATGAACACTGAAGCTTTCTTT. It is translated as CASSDRPWRMNTEAFF.

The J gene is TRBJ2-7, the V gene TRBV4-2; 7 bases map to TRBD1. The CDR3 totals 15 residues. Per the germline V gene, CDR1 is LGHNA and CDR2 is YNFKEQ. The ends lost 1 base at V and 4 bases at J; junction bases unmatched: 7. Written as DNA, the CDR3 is TGTGCCAGCAGCCAAGGAGACAGGGTCGGGTACGAGCAGTACTTC. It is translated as CASSQGDRVGYEQYF.

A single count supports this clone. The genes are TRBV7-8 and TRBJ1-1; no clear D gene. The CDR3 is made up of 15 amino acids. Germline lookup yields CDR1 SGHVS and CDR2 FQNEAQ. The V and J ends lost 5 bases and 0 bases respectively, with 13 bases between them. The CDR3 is CASSGLQNLNTEAFF. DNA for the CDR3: TGTGCCAGCAGCGGCCTACAGAATCTGAACACTGAAGCTTTCTTT.